The 14 T cell receptor beta chains given below trace back to one sample, sequenced in a study of chemoradiotherapy in HPV16-positive cancers. This table comes from immunoSEQ multiplex PCR, and its TCRdb copy is limited to in-frame clones, with some not included. Counted here are fewer than 10,000 clones, around 75% occurring once; the ten biggest clones make up about 37%. Material: tumor tissue, obtained from a patient who underwent chemoradiotherapy. The receptors derive from a human donor with HPV-associated anogenital cancer.

This chain connects TRBV9 to TRBJ1-3; D uncertain. V lost 4 bases and J 0 bases, leaving 14 bases between the germline ends. CDR3 size: 16 residues. The V gene's germline CDR1 is SGDLS and CDR2 YYNGEE. This CDR3 is CASSLKFGISGNTIYF. The CDR3 DNA reads TGTGCCAGCAGCCTAAAATTTGGTATCTCTGGAAACACCATATATTTT.

V is TRBV28 and J is TRBJ2-4; D possibly corresponds to TRBD2 (7 bases). The CDR3 is 18 residues long. The germline V gene has CDR1 MDHEN and CDR2 SYDVKM. Trimming removed 2 bases from V and 3 bases from J, with 20 bases in between. Here the CDR3 DNA reads TGTGCCAGCAGTTTAGGGGGCGGGAGAGTTTGGGACAAAAACATTCAGTACTTC. This gives the protein CASSLGGGRVWDKNIQYF.

The chain employs TRBV5-1 and TRBJ1-3; 9 bases line up with TRBD1. V gave up 2 bases and J gave up 15 bases; unmatched junction bases: 12. CDR1 SGHRS and CDR2 YFSETQ come from the germline V gene. The CDR3 is 14 amino acids. The CDR3 DNA follows: TGCGCCAGCAGCTTACTTCCGGGACAGGGTTTAGAATATTTT. Its translation is CASSLLPGQGLEYF.

The chain recombines TRBV19 with TRBJ2-3, with D perhaps assigned TRBD1 or TRBD2 (6 bases each). V was pared by 3 bases and J by 3 bases, with 13 bases between. Germline assignment: CDR1 LNHDA and CDR2 SQIVND (reference sequence). The CDR3 runs 15 residues. The CDR3: CASSIVTGRTDTQYF. For the CDR3, the DNA is TGTGCCAGTAGTATTGTAACAGGGAGGACAGATACGCAGTATTTT.

The V call is TRBV19, the J call TRBJ2-7; 7 positions match TRBD1. From germline, CDR1 is LNHDA and CDR2 SQIVND (reference sequence). V shed 3 bases, J shed 3 bases, and the junction held 5 bases outside the gene matches. The CDR3 is 14 amino acids. CDR3 DNA: TGTGCCAGTAGTATCCCCGACAGGGTCTACGAGCAGTACTTC. This gives the protein CASSIPDRVYEQYF.

This chain links TRBV7-2 with TRBJ1-6; 7 positions match TRBD1. Trimming at V came to 1 base and at J to 7 bases, leaving 7 bases not matched to a gene. The CDR3 consists of 16 residues. The germline CDR1 and CDR2 sequences are SGHTA and FQGNSA. The CDR3 spells CASSLDSGGMNSPLHF. CDR3 DNA sequence: TGTGCCAGCAGCTTAGATTCAGGGGGAATGAATTCACCCCTCCACTTT.

The V gene is TRBV5-6, the J gene TRBJ1-1, with no clear D. Trimming shortened V by 0 bases and J by 2 bases, and 11 bases separated the two germline ends. Germline lookup yields CDR1 SGHDT and CDR2 YYEEEE. The CDR3 totals 15 residues. For the CDR3, the DNA is TGTGCCAGCAGCTTGGGTTGGCAGGCAAACACTGAAGCTTTCTTT. Encoded protein: CASSLGWQANTEAFF.

This chain connects TRBV21-1 to TRBJ2-7; the table assigns TRBD2, which was not confirmed against the DNA. TRBV21-1 is flagged as a pseudogene. This CDR3 has 14 residues. The CDR3 bases are TGTGCCGGCACCCTAGGGGGGGGCTCCTACGAGCAGTACGTC. Its translation is CAGTLGGGSYEQYV.

This sequence joins TRBV7-6 and TRBJ2-1, with D possibly TRBD1 on 6 matching bases. Trimming took off 1 base at V and 9 bases at J, with 22 bases between the two ends. The CDR3 runs to 17 residues. CDR1 and CDR2 (germline): SGHVS, FNYEAQ. The CDR3 region is CASSLDSQPRVGGEQFF. DNA of the CDR3: TGTGCCAGCAGCTTAGATTCCCAACCCAGGGTAGGGGGTGAGCAGTTCTTC.

J is TRBJ1-1 and V is TRBV2; no clear D. CDR1 is SNHLY, CDR2 FYNNEI, per germline. The length of the CDR3 is 13 residues. The V end was cut by 5 bases, the J end by 0 bases, with 7 bases between. CDR3 nucleotide sequence: TGTGCCAGCAGTAAGACAATGAACACTGAAGCTTTCTTT. It codes for CASSKTMNTEAFF.

The chain joins TRBV4-3 to TRBJ1-2; D uncertain. The V and J ends lost 0 bases and 2 bases respectively, with 7 bases between them. Germline CDR1 is LGHNA and CDR2 is YSLEER. The CDR3 covers 14 residues. CDR3 sequence reads: CASSQERRNYGYTF. CDR3 in DNA: TGCGCCAGCAGCCAAGAACGGAGAAACTATGGCTACACCTTC.

This clone was recorded once. The J gene is TRBJ2-5, the V gene TRBV6-6, with no clear D. CDR1 MNHNY and CDR2 SVGAGI come from the germline V gene (reference sequence). Trimming cost V 5 bases and J 6 bases, with 7 bases left between them. The CDR3 runs 11 residues. CDR3: CASSVEKTQYF. Written as DNA, the CDR3 is TGTGCCAGCAGTGTGGAAAAGACCCAGTACTTC.

This chain connects TRBV19 to TRBJ1-5; D is uncertain. The CDR3 extends over 16 amino acids. Between the trimmed V and J ends, which lost 3 bases and 0 bases, there was a span of 12 bases. The germline CDR1 and CDR2 sequences are LNHDA and SQIVND (reference sequence). CDR3 region: CASSIRRENSNQPQHF. CDR3 coding DNA: TGTGCCAGTAGTATTAGGAGGGAAAATAGCAATCAGCCCCAGCATTTT.

V is TRBV18 and J is TRBJ1-2, with 7 nucleotides matching TRBD1. The CDR3 runs to 16 residues. Germline CDR1 KGHSH, CDR2 LQKENI. V lost 3 bases, J lost 3 bases, and 10 bases stayed unmatched. CDR3 DNA: TGTGCCAGCTCACCTTTTACGACAGGGAGGGACTATGGCTACACCTTC. Encoded protein: CASSPFTTGRDYGYTF. Drawing the rest from reference TRBV18 and TRBJ1-2, the complete variable domain is NAGVMQNPRHLVRRRGQEARLRCSPMKGHSHVYWYRQLPEEGLKFMVYLQKENIIDESGMPKERFSAEFPKEGPSILRIQQVVRGDSAAYFCASSPFTTGRDYGYTFGSGTRLTVV.